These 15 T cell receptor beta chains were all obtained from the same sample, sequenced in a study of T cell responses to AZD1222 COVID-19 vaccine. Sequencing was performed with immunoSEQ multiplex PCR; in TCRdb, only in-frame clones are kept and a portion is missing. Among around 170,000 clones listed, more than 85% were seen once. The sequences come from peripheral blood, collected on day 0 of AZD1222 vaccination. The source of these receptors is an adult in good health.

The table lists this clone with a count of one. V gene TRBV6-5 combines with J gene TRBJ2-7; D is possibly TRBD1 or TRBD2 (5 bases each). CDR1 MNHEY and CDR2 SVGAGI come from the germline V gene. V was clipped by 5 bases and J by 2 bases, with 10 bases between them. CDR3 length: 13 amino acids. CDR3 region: CASSKGSTYEQYF. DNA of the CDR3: TGTGCCAGCAGTAAGGGGAGCACCTACGAGCAGTACTTC.

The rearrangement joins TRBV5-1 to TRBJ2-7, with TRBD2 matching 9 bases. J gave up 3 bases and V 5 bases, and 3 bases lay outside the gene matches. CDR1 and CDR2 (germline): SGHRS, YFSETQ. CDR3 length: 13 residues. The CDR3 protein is CASRTTSGYEQYF. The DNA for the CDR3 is TGCGCCAGCAGAACGACTAGCGGCTACGAGCAGTACTTC.

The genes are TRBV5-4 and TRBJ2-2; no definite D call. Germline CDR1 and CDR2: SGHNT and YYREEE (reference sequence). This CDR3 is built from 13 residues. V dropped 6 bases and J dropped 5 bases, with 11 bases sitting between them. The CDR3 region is CASKGWGTGELFF. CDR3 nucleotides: TGTGCCAGCAAGGGTTGGGGTACCGGGGAGCTGTTTTTT.

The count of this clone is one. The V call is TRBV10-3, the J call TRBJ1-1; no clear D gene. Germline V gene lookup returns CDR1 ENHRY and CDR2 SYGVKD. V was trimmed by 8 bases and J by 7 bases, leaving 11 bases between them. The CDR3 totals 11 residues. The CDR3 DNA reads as TGTGCCATCTCGGGAGAGGGTGAAGCTTTCTTT. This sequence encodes CAISGEGEAFF.

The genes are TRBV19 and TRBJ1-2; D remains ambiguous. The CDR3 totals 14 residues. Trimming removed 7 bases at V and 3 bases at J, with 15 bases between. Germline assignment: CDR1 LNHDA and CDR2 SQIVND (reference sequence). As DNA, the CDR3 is TGTGCCAGTATTGAGGACGGACGCTACTATGGCTACACCTTC. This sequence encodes CASIEDGRYYGYTF. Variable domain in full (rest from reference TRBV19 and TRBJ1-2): DGGITQSPKYLFRKEGQNVTLSCEQNLNHDAMYWYRQDPGQGLRLIYYSQIVNDFQKGDIAEGYSVSREKKESFPLTVTSAQKNPTAFYLCASIEDGRYYGYTFGSGTRLTVV.

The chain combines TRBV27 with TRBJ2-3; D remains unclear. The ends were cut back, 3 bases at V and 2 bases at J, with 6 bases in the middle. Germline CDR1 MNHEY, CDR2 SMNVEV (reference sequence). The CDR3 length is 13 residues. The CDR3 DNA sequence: TGTGCCAGCAGTTTCCCCCCCACAGATACGCAGTATTTT. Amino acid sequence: CASSFPPTDTQYF.

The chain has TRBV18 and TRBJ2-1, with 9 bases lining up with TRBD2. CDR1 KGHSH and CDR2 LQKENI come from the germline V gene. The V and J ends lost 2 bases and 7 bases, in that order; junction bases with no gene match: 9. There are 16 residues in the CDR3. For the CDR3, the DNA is TGTGCCAGCTCACCAAAAGATAGCGGGAGAGGGAATGAGCAGTTCTTC. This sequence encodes CASSPKDSGRGNEQFF.

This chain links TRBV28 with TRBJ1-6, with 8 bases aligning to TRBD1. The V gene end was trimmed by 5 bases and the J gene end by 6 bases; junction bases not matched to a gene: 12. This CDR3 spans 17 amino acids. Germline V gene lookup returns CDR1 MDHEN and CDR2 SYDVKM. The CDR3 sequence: CASSRGVDRGGNSPLHF. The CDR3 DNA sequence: TGTGCCAGCAGTCGGGGGGTTGACAGGGGCGGTAATTCACCCCTCCACTTT.

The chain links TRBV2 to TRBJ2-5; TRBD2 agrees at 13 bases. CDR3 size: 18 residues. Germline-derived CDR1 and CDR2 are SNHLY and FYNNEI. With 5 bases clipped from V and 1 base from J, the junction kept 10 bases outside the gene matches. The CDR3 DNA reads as TGTGCCAGCAGTTTCGGACTAGCGGGGGTTGGCGTCCAAGAGACCCAGTACTTC. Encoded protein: CASSFGLAGVGVQETQYF. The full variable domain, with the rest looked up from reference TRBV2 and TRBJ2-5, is EPEVTQTPSHQVTQMGQEVILRCVPISNHLYFYWYRQILGQKVEFLVSFYNNEISEKSEIFDDQFSVERPDGSNFTLKIRSTKLEDSAMYFCASSFGLAGVGVQETQYFGPGTRLLVL.

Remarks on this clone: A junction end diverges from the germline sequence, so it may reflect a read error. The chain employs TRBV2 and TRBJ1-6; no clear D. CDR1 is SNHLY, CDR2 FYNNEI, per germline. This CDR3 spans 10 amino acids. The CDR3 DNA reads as TGTGCCAGCAGTGAAGGTGTCAGTCGCTTT. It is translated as CASSEGVSRF.

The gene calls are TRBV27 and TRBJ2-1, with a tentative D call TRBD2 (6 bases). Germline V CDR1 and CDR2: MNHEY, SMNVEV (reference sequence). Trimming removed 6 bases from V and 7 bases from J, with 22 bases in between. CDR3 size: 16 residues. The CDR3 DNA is TGTGCCAGCAGATCAACTAGCTTAAGTGTGAAGAATGAGCAGTTCTTC. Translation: CASRSTSLSVKNEQFF.

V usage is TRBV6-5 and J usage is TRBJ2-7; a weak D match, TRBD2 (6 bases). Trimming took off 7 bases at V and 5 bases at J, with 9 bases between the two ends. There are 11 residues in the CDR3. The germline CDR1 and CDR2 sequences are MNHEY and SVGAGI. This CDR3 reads CASMEGNEQYF. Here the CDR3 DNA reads TGTGCCAGCATGGAGGGCAACGAGCAGTACTTC.

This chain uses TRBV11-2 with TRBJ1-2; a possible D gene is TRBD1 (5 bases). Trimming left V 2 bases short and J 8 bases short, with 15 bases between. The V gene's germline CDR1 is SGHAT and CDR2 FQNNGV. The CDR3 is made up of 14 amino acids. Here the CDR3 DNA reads TGTGCCAGCAGCTTACGGGGGACTCGGTGGGGCTACACCTTC. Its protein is CASSLRGTRWGYTF.

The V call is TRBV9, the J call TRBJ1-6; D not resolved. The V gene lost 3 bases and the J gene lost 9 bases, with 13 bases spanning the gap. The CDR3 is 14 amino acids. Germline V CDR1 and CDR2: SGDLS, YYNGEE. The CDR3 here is CASSGTDSRSPLHF. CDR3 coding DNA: TGTGCCAGCAGCGGGACCGACTCTCGTTCACCCCTCCACTTT.

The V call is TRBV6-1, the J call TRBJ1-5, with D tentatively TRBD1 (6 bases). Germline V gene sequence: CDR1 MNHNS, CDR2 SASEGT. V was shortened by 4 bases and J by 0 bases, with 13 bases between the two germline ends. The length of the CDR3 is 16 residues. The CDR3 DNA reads TGTGCCAGCAGTGCCCGGACAGACTATAGCAATCAGCCCCAGCATTTT. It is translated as CASSARTDYSNQPQHF.